These 6 T cell receptor beta chains were all obtained from the same sample, sequenced in a study of CD8 T cells in Susac syndrome. RNA, at about 0.5 to 1 ug, was reverse transcribed with random hexamers. TCRdb recomputed calls from the immunoSEQ multiplex PCR reads with MiXCR, one row per CDR3 protein. The sample has roughly 300,000 distinct CDR3 sequences; around 83% are singletons. The specimen sequenced was CD8+ T cells from PBMCs. These receptors all stem from a human donor with multiple sclerosis.

The gene calls are TRBV27 and TRBJ2-7; perhaps D is TRBD1 or TRBD2 (5 bases each). Germline loops: CDR1 MNHEY, CDR2 SMNVEV (reference sequence). V was pared by 10 bases and J by 0 bases, with 7 bases between. The CDR3 runs to 11 residues. The CDR3 bases are TGTGCCACGAGGGGCTCCTACGAGCAGTACTTC. Translating gives CATRGSYEQYF.

The genes are TRBV28 and TRBJ2-1; possibly TRBD1 for D (6 bases). Trimming stripped 7 bases from V and 0 bases from J, with 16 bases between. CDR3 length equals 16 residues. The germline gives CDR1 MDHEN, CDR2 SYDVKM. The CDR3 DNA reads as TGTGCCAGCACCCTTTTGCAGGGGAGCTCCTACAATGAGCAGTTCTTC. Residues: CASTLLQGSSYNEQFF.

The gene calls are TRBV20-1 and TRBJ2-1; 13 nucleotides match TRBD2. J gave up 7 bases and V 1 base, and 4 bases lay outside the gene matches. This CDR3 has 15 residues. The germline CDR1 and CDR2 sequences are DFQATT and SNEGSKA (reference sequence). CDR3 residues: CSARATSGRWNEQFF. For the CDR3, the DNA is TGCAGTGCTAGAGCGACTAGCGGGAGGTGGAATGAGCAGTTCTTC.

The chain has TRBV9 and TRBJ2-3; possible D gene TRBD1, 5 bases. The CDR3 is 15 residues long. Germline CDR1 and CDR2: SGDLS and YYNGEE. V lost 0 bases and J lost 2, with 10 bases in between. Here the CDR3 reads CASSVGGGFTDTQYF. In nucleotides, the CDR3 is TGTGCCAGCAGCGTAGGGGGCGGATTCACAGATACGCAGTATTTT.

The rearrangement joins TRBV27 to TRBJ2-7; no definite D call. CDR1 MNHEY and CDR2 SMNVEV come from the germline V gene (reference sequence). V lost 5 bases to trimming and J lost 2 bases, with 16 bases between them. The CDR3 covers 15 residues. The CDR3, as DNA: TGTGCCAGCAGTGGATCGCCTGATTGGCCCTACGAGCAGTACTTC. Translation gives CASSGSPDWPYEQYF.

V is TRBV25-1 and J is TRBJ2-3; D gene ambiguous. Germline CDR1 reads MGHDK; CDR2 reads SYGVNS. With 4 bases removed from V and 5 bases from J, the gap between germline ends came to 7 bases. The CDR3 is made up of 12 amino acids. The CDR3 sequence is CASSGAQDTQYF. CDR3 coding DNA: TGTGCCAGCAGTGGCGCCCAAGATACGCAGTATTTT.